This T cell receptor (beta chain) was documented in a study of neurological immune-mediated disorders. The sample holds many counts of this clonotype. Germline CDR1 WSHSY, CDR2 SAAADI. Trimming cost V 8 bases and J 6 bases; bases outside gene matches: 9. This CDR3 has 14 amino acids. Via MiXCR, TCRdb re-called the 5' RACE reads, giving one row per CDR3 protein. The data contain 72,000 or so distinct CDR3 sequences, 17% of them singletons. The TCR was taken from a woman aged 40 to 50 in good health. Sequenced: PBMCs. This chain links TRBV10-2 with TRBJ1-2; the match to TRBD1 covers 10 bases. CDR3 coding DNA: TGCGCCAGCCGCCACGCAGACAGGGGGCATGGCTACACCTTC. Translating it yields CASRHADRGHGYTF.